Shown below are 6 T cell receptor beta chains from a single sample sequenced in a study of cytomegalovirus exposure and HLA in healthy donors. TCRdb keeps only in-frame clones here, not all; method: immunoSEQ multiplex PCR. The sample contains around 250,000 clones, 80% to 95% of which appear only once. Sequenced material: PBMCs. The receptor source for this set is a woman in her thirties in good health and CMV-seronegative.

This clone is a singleton in its sample. The chain joins TRBV7-3 to TRBJ2-2, with a possible D match to TRBD2 (5 bases). CDR3 size: 16 residues. Trimming took off 4 bases at V and 6 bases at J, with 18 bases between the two ends. The germline V gene encodes CDR1 SGHTA and CDR2 FQGTGA. The DNA of the CDR3 is TGTGCCAGCAGCTCCTGGGCTGAGGGATACCCCGGGGAGCTGTTTTTT. This gives the protein CASSSWAEGYPGELFF.

J is TRBJ2-2 and V is TRBV5-6, with 8 bases matching TRBD2. CDR3 size: 14 residues. V was clipped by 5 bases and J by 6 bases; unmatched bases: 6. CDR1 and CDR2 from the germline V gene are SGHDT and YYEEEE. CDR3 nucleotide sequence: TGTGCCAGCAGACCCGGGAGGGGGGCCGGGGAGCTGTTTTTT. Translation gives CASRPGRGAGELFF.

The chain employs TRBV7-9 and TRBJ2-6; 9 nucleotides agree with TRBD1. V shed 5 bases and J 2 bases; nucleotides not matched to a gene: 7. CDR1 is SEHNR and CDR2 is FQNEAQ in the germline V gene (reference sequence). The CDR3 sequence is 17 residues long. The CDR3 here is CASSLDRGPAGANVLTF. The CDR3 DNA follows: TGTGCCAGCAGCCTGGACAGGGGACCCGCTGGGGCCAACGTCCTGACTTTC.

The chain couples TRBV7-3 to TRBJ2-2; D is ambiguous. CDR1 is SGHTA, CDR2 FQGTGA, per germline. V gave up 6 bases and J gave up 1 base, with 12 bases separating them. The CDR3 has 15 amino acids. The CDR3 protein is CASRFNIGNTGELFF. The CDR3 DNA reads as TGTGCCAGCAGGTTTAATATCGGGAACACCGGGGAGCTGTTTTTT.

The V and J genes are TRBV19 and TRBJ1-2; the D is unclear. The CDR3 is 14 amino acids. Germline lookup yields CDR1 LNHDA and CDR2 SQIVND (reference sequence). The ends were cut back, 0 bases at V and 1 base at J, with 6 bases in the middle. CDR3 in DNA: TGTGCCAGTAGTATAGACCAGAGTAACTATGGCTACACCTTC. Amino acids: CASSIDQSNYGYTF.

This chain links TRBV7-9 with TRBJ1-2; D is possibly TRBD1 (5 bases). The CDR3 totals 13 residues. The germline V and J ends were trimmed by 5 bases and 2 bases, with 9 bases remaining between them. Germline values: CDR1 SEHNR, CDR2 FQNEAQ (reference sequence). CDR3: CASSPTVNYGYTF. DNA of the CDR3: TGTGCCAGCAGCCCGACAGTCAACTATGGCTACACCTTC.